This entry lists 10 T cell receptor beta chains sequenced from one sample in a study of blood T cell repertoires in COVID-19. This table comes from immunoSEQ multiplex PCR, and its TCRdb copy is limited to in-frame clones, with some not included. Found here are 180,000 or so clones, approximately 84% of them singletons; the top ten hold about 2.7%. The sample was peripheral blood. These receptors were obtained from a human donor with acute or convalescent COVID-19. The donor label of this sample is uncertain.

V is TRBV6-6 and J is TRBJ1-5; no definite D call. The V gene lost 2 bases and the J gene lost 9 bases, with 11 bases spanning the gap. Germline V lookup: CDR1 MNHNY, CDR2 SVGAGI (reference sequence). CDR3 length: 13 residues. The chain's CDR3 is CASSYDGAAPQHF. The CDR3 DNA reads TGTGCCAGCAGTTACGACGGTGCGGCGCCCCAGCATTTT.

The chain employs TRBV7-2 and TRBJ1-2; no firm D call. This CDR3 has 15 residues. Germline V gene data show CDR1 as SGHTA and CDR2 as FQGNSA. Trimming left V 5 bases short and J 6 bases short, with 19 bases between. DNA of the CDR3: TGTGCCAGCAGCCGGAGGTTAGGAGTAGTGAATGGCTACACCTTC. This codes for CASSRRLGVVNGYTF.

This clone has just one count. The rearrangement uses TRBV14 and TRBJ2-5, with D perhaps matching TRBD1 (6 bases). CDR1 is SGHDN, CDR2 FVKESK, per germline. V was pared by 1 base and J by 4 bases, with 16 bases between. The CDR3 length is 16 residues. Here the CDR3 reads CASSQGGLGGRETQYF. The CDR3 coding sequence is TGTGCCAGCAGCCAAGGAGGCCTTGGGGGCAGAGAGACCCAGTACTTC.

The chain recombines TRBV6-1 with TRBJ1-2, with D possibly TRBD1 on 5 matching bases. Germline CDR1 MNHNS, CDR2 SASEGT. The germline V and J ends were trimmed by 0 bases and 8 bases, with 10 bases remaining between them. CDR3 length: 13 residues. The CDR3: CASSEAGGGGYTF. The CDR3 DNA reads as TGTGCCAGCAGTGAAGCGGGGGGAGGCGGCTACACCTTC.

This clone has a handful of counts. The chain combines TRBV30 with TRBJ2-2; TRBD2 agrees at 14 bases. The CDR3 contains 16 residues. The germline V gene has CDR1 GTSNPN and CDR2 SVGIG (reference sequence). V lost 0 bases and J lost 4; bases outside the gene matches: 1. For the CDR3, the DNA is TGTGCCTGGAGTGTCGGGACTAGCGGGAGCACCGGGGAGCTGTTTTTT. This sequence encodes CAWSVGTSGSTGELFF.

The V and J genes are TRBV28 and TRBJ2-7; no reliable D call. Germline values: CDR1 MDHEN, CDR2 SYDVKM. Deletions cut 6 bases from V and 6 bases from J, with 18 bases between. CDR3 length equals 14 residues. DNA for the CDR3: TGTGCCAGCAGGGAAGCGACCAGATACACCGAGCAGTACTTC. Translating gives CASREATRYTEQYF.

The V call is TRBV7-2, the J call TRBJ1-3; a possible D gene is TRBD1 (6 bases). Germline V gene data show CDR1 as SGHTA and CDR2 as FQGNSA. CDR3 length: 16 amino acids. The V end lost 6 bases, the J end lost 5 bases, and 20 bases lay between the germline ends. CDR3 loop: CASRGAGGPERNTIYF. In nucleotides, the CDR3 is TGTGCCAGCAGAGGAGCGGGGGGGCCGGAAAGAAACACCATATATTTT.

This chain joins TRBV7-8 and TRBJ2-4; 8 bases line up with TRBD1. After removal of 5 bases from V and 6 bases from J, the junction contained 9 bases not matched to a gene. CDR1 and CDR2 (germline): SGHVS, FQNEAQ. The CDR3 is made up of 15 amino acids. The CDR3 DNA sequence: TGTGCCAGCAGCCCCGGCGGACAGGGTGTAAACATTCAGTACTTC. Translating it yields CASSPGGQGVNIQYF.

V is TRBV19 and J is TRBJ2-2; 9 bases agree with TRBD2. The CDR3 length is 14 residues. V was clipped by 6 bases and J by 7 bases; unmatched bases: 6. The V gene's germline CDR1 is LNHDA and CDR2 SQIVND (reference sequence). The CDR3 DNA sequence: TGTGCCAGTAGGGGGACTAGCATCAGCGGGGAGCTGTTTTTT. This gives the protein CASRGTSISGELFF.

The genes are TRBV14 and TRBJ2-7, with 9 bases that match TRBD1. The J segment lost 3 bases and the V segment lost 4 bases, leaving 7 bases of the junction unmatched. The germline gives CDR1 SGHDN, CDR2 FVKESK. The CDR3 consists of 15 residues. The CDR3 DNA sequence: TGTGCCAGCAGCCGCTCCGGGACAGGGAACTACGAGCAGTACTTC. This translates into CASSRSGTGNYEQYF.